The T cell receptor (beta chain) described here comes from a study of identical twins. Study-level points and caveats: Cross-sectional statistics underpinned the conclusions; the same donors were not followed. Insertion counts were lower in abundant cord blood beta clonotypes, a trend that memory repertoires did not show.

Addition of a universal primer site occurred through template switching, and cDNA carried unique molecular identifiers. TCRdb reprocessed the 5' RACE reads via MiXCR and lists one record per CDR3 protein. The sample lists about 250,000 distinct CDR3 sequences; about 8% were seen once. Germline V gives CDR1 SQVTM, CDR2 ANQGSEA. The CDR3 sequence is 16 residues long. The trim removed 2 bases at V and 0 bases at J, leaving 7 bases unmatched. This clonotype has at least ten counts. What it recognizes is unknown. These data were likewise used in another study, on yellow fever vaccine responses in identical twins. That source reports: On the reported evidence, twins' vaccine T cell responses seemed partly convergent and partly personalized.

The sequencing sample was made of CD8+ T cells sorted from blood. The chain links TRBV29-1 to TRBJ1-3; 7 bases line up with TRBD1. This clonotype was sampled from a woman aged 18-29 years in good health. CDR3 in DNA: TGCAGCGTTGAATCGGACGGGACAGCCTCTGGAAACACCATATATTTT. Its translation: CSVESDGTASGNTIYF. The variable domain in full, with the rest retrieved from reference TRBV29-1 and TRBJ1-3, is SAVISQKPSRDICQRGTSLTIQCQVDSQVTMMFWYRQQPGQSLTLIATANQGSEATYESGFVIDKFPISRPNLTFSTLTVSNMSPEDSSIYLCSVESDGTASGNTIYFGEGSWLTVV.